A single sample gave rise to the 9 T cell receptor beta chains below, sequenced in a study of cytomegalovirus exposure and HLA in healthy donors. With 60 Vbeta and 13 Jbeta primers, the PCR was carried out. Measured with immunoSEQ multiplex PCR; TCRdb has only the in-frame clones, and not every one. The sample lists about 160,000 clones, roughly 85% occurring once. What was sequenced was PBMCs. The receptors come from a man younger than 35 in good health and CMV-seropositive.

The chain recombines TRBV5-4 with TRBJ1-4; tentative D call: TRBD1 (6 bases). V gave up 5 bases and J gave up 5 bases, with 13 bases separating them. The CDR3 sequence is 14 residues long. Germline CDR1 reads SGHNT; CDR2 reads YYREEE (reference sequence). This CDR3 reads CASSPDSGNEKLFF. CDR3 DNA sequence: TGTGCCAGCAGTCCGGACAGTGGAAATGAAAAACTGTTTTTT.

This clone was seen a single time. V usage is TRBV5-5 and J usage is TRBJ2-7; 7 bases fit TRBD1. The V gene's germline CDR1 is SGHKS and CDR2 YYEKEE (reference sequence). V lost 1 base to trimming and J lost 2 bases; unmatched junction nucleotides: 3. The CDR3 contains 14 residues. The CDR3 DNA follows: TGTGCCAGCAGCTTGTGGACAGGAGCCTACGAGCAGTACTTC. Translation: CASSLWTGAYEQYF.

The genes are TRBV5-1 and TRBJ2-1, with D uncertain. This CDR3 has 15 amino acids. CDR1 is SGHRS, CDR2 YFSETQ, per germline. V was trimmed by 0 bases and J by 10 bases, leaving 17 bases between them. Here the CDR3 reads CASSLEGTISQEQFF. The CDR3 region has the DNA TGCGCCAGCAGCTTGGAAGGCACTATCTCCCAGGAGCAGTTCTTC.

This clone has just a few counts. The chain employs TRBV5-4 and TRBJ2-3; 12 bases agree with TRBD2. Germline CDR1 and CDR2: SGHNT and YYREEE (reference sequence). With V trimmed by 3 bases and J by 0 bases, 5 bases remained unmatched. CDR3 length equals 17 residues. The CDR3 is CASSSTSGRTSTDTQYF. The CDR3 DNA reads as TGTGCCAGCAGCTCCACTAGCGGGAGGACTAGCACAGATACGCAGTATTTT.

V usage is TRBV28 and J usage is TRBJ2-3, with 8 nucleotides matching TRBD2. Germline V gives CDR1 MDHEN, CDR2 SYDVKM. The CDR3 totals 16 residues. V was pared by 5 bases and J by 3 bases, with 10 bases of the junction left unmatched. CDR3 nucleotides: TGTGCCAGCAGTACGAGGAGCGGGAGTGGTACAGATACGCAGTATTTT. Translating it yields CASSTRSGSGTDTQYF.

V gene TRBV5-1 combines with J gene TRBJ2-4, with D tentatively TRBD2 (5 bases). V was trimmed by 4 bases and J by 3 bases, leaving 14 bases between them. The germline CDR1 and CDR2 sequences are SGHRS and YFSETQ. The CDR3 runs 15 residues. In nucleotides, the CDR3 is TGCGCCAGCAGCCCACGGGATAAAGGCAAAAACATTCAGTACTTC. As protein: CASSPRDKGKNIQYF.

In this sample, this clone turned up a few times. The gene calls are TRBV7-9 and TRBJ2-2; D remains ambiguous. The germline gives CDR1 SEHNR, CDR2 FQNEAQ (reference sequence). V lost 3 bases to trimming and J lost 0 bases, with 5 bases between them. The CDR3 is 14 amino acids. CDR3 loop: CASSFRANTGELFF. The CDR3 DNA follows: TGTGCCAGCAGCTTTCGAGCGAACACCGGGGAGCTGTTTTTT.

This clone appeared a single time. This chain joins TRBV2 and TRBJ1-2, with 9 bases lining up with TRBD1. V shed 3 bases and J 7 bases; nucleotides not matched to a gene: 0. The length of the CDR3 is 12 residues. Germline V CDR1 and CDR2: SNHLY, FYNNEI. This CDR3 reads CASSEDRGGYTF. DNA of the CDR3: TGTGCCAGCAGTGAGGACAGGGGTGGCTACACCTTC.

The chain combines TRBV6-4 with TRBJ1-2; the D gene is possibly TRBD1 (6 bases). CDR3 size: 18 residues. V shed 2 bases and J shed 7 bases, with 26 bases lying between them. Per the germline V gene, CDR1 is MRHNA and CDR2 is SNTAGT. In DNA form, the CDR3 reads TGTGCCAGCAGTGACCGAGCAGGGGTTGCGGATATAGCTCCTGGCTACACCTTC. Its translation is CASSDRAGVADIAPGYTF.